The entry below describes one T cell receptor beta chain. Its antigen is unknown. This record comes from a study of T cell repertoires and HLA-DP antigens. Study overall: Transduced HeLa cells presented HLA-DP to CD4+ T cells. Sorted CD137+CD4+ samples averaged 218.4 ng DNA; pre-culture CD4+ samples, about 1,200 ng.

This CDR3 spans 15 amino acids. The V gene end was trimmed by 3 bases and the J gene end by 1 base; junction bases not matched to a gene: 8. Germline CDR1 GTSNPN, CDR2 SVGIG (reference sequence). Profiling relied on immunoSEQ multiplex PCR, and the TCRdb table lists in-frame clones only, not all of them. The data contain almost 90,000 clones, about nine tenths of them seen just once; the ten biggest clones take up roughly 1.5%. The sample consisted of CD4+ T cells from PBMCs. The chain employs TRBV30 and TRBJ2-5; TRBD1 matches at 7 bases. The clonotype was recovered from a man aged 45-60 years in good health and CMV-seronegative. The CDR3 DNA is TGTGCCTGGAGCGTCGGACAGGCCTTCCAAGAGACCCAGTACTTC. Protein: CAWSVGQAFQETQYF.